A single sample gave rise to the 27 T cell receptor delta chains below, sequenced in a study of gamma-delta chains in newborns, infants, children. TCRdb repeated clone calling on the reads with CATT. Here the sample spans roughly 6,000 delta-chain clones, approximately 1.8% being singletons. Sequenced material: blood. The receptors originated from a child who was a newborn, infant or young child, either healthy, febrile or measles-vaccinated (not recorded which).

With regard to this clone: A far larger clone is just one base off, so this is likely a read error. This CDR3 is also generated by other DNA sequences in the sample. The chain is built from TRDV2 and TRDJ2; 9 bases are a match to TRDD3. The CDR3 is 16 amino acids. The germline CDR1 and CDR2 sequences are GEAIGNYY and EKD. CDR3 region: CACDTVGDTLTAQLFF. In DNA form, the CDR3 reads TGCGCCTGTGACACCGTGGGGGATACTTTGACAGCACAACTCTTCTTT.

This clone is categorized as medium-sized. Compared with germline, one end of the junction differs, possibly owing to a read error. This rearrangement joins TRDV2 to TRDJ2; TRDD3 aligns across 10 bases. The germline CDR1 and CDR2 sequences are GEAIGNYY and EKD. This CDR3 spans 16 amino acids. The CDR3, as DNA: TGTGCCTGTGACGCACTGGGGGATTATTTGGCAGCACAACTCTTCTTT. Its protein is CACDALGDYLAAQLFF.

Turning to this clone: This may come from a read error, since a much larger clone is one base off. The sample has other DNA sequences that encode this CDR3 too. J is TRDJ3 and V is TRDV2, with D possibly matching TRDD3 (6 bases). Germline loops: CDR1 GEAIGNYY, CDR2 EKD. The CDR3 sequence is 19 residues long. The CDR3, as DNA: TGCGCCTGTGACACCGCACTGGGCCCGAGCTCCTGGGACACCCGACAGATGTTTTTC. This codes for CACDTALGPSSWDTRQMFF.

About this clone itself: A read error may be the cause here, since a much bigger clone is one base away. The CDR3 here is CACGTVLGDTRSSWDTRQMFF. Written as DNA, the CDR3 is TGTGCCTGTGGCACCGTACTGGGGGATACGCGAAGCTCCTGGGACACCCGACAGATGTTTTTC. J is TRDJ3 and V is TRDV2; the match to TRDD3 covers 13 bases. The CDR3 consists of 21 residues. Germline loops: CDR1 GEAIGNYY, CDR2 EKD.

The table lists this clone with a few counts. This DNA translates differently at residue 8 from the TCRdb protein, which is that of a much larger clone; a read error is likely, and the protein shown is the DNA's own translation. The CDR3 spells CACLPVREIPSYTDKLIF. The CDR3 nucleotides are TGTGCCTGTTTACCCGTCCGGGAGATACCCTCCTACACCGATAAACTCATCTTT. The V gene is TRDV2, the J gene TRDJ1; D perhaps matches TRDD3 (5 bases). The CDR3 length is 18 residues. Germline V gives CDR1 GEAIGNYY, CDR2 EKD. Between the trimmed V and J ends, which lost 6 bases and 0 bases, there was a span of 25 bases.

This clone was counted a few times. A much larger clone differs by one base, so this may be a read error. The sample has other DNA sequences that encode this CDR3 too. This rearrangement joins TRDV2 to TRDJ3; unclear D gene. This CDR3 region has 19 residues. CDR1 and CDR2 from the germline V gene are GEAIGNYY and EKD. CDR3: CACDTVLAASSWDTRQMFF. The CDR3 DNA reads as TGTGCCTGCGACACCGTACTCGCCGCCAGCTCCTGGGACACCCGACAGATGTTTTTC.

This clone is termed medium-sized. Other DNA sequences within the sample encode an identical CDR3. The genes are TRDV2 and TRDJ3; 13 nucleotides agree with TRDD3. V trimming: 0 bases; J trimming: 1 base; junction bases outside the gene matches: 5. CDR3 length: 20 residues. In germline, CDR1 is GEAIGNYY, CDR2 EKD. The CDR3 protein is CACDTVLGDTPSWDTRQMFF. In DNA form, the CDR3 reads TGTGCCTGTGACACCGTACTGGGGGATACGCCGTCCTGGGACACCCGACAGATGTTTTTC.

This clone showed up just a few times. Being one base from a much bigger clone, this may be a read error. At the DNA level, this CDR3 is encoded by other sequences in the same sample as well. The V gene is TRDV2, the J gene TRDJ1; TRDD3 matches at 12 bases. This CDR3 is built from 17 residues. The germline V gene has CDR1 GEAIGNYY and CDR2 EKD. This chain's CDR3 is CACDLGDTPRDTDKPIF. The DNA of the CDR3 is TGTGCCTGTGACCTGGGGGATACGCCTAGGGACACCGATAAACCCATCTTT.

In regard to this clone: TCRdb attributes to this sequence the protein of a much larger clone, which differs from the DNA translation at residue 15; a read error is likely, and the protein displayed is translated from the DNA. The V call is TRDV2, the J call TRDJ3; 12 bases line up with TRDD3. CDR1 and CDR2 from the germline V gene are GEAIGNYY and EKD. The CDR3 spans 17 residues. The CDR3 DNA is TGTGCCTGTGACATACTGGGGGATACCTGGGACACCCGACAGACGTTTTTC. This gives the protein CACDILGDTWDTRQTFF.

Comments on this clone: With a much larger clone just one base away, this may be a read error. Other DNA sequences in the sample encode the same CDR3. V usage is TRDV2 and J usage is TRDJ3; D unclear. CDR1 GEAIGNYY and CDR2 EKD come from the germline V gene. The CDR3 totals 23 residues. For the CDR3, the DNA is TGCGCCTGTGACACGGGCTTCTACGAGGAGGGACCACACAGCTCCTGGGACACCCGACAGATGTTTTTC. Residues: CACDTGFYEEGPHSSWDTRQMFF.

As for this clone: TCRdb's protein, taken from a much larger clone, differs from this DNA's translation at residue 14, likely owing to a read error; the protein displayed comes from the DNA. The rearrangement links TRDV2 to TRDJ3, with 12 nucleotides matching TRDD3. CDR1 is GEAIGNYY, CDR2 EKD, per germline. The length of the CDR3 is 17 residues. CDR3 coding DNA: TGTGCCTGTGACAAACTGGGGGATACCAGGGACACCCGACATATGTTTTTC. It is translated as CACDKLGDTRDTRHMFF.

On this clone itself: A much larger clone lies one base from this, so it may be a read error. The same CDR3 can be traced to other DNA sequences in this sample. This chain joins TRDV2 and TRDJ3; 9 bases are a match to TRDD3. The CDR3 spans 20 residues. CDR1 and CDR2 (germline): GEAIGNYY, EKD. The CDR3 DNA follows: TGTGCCTGTGACACCGTAGTGGGGGATAACGCGTCCTGGGACACCCGCCAGATGTTTTTC. Translated: CACDTVVGDNASWDTRQMFF.

With respect to this clone: The mismatch at residue 12 between this DNA's translation and the TCRdb protein of a much larger clone likely reflects a read error; the protein shown is translated from the DNA. The rearrangement joins TRDV2 to TRDJ3; 12 bases line up with TRDD3. This CDR3 contains 20 residues. Germline CDR1 is GEAIGNYY and CDR2 is EKD. V shed 3 bases and J 3 bases; nucleotides not matched to a gene: 11. The CDR3 DNA reads as TGTGCCTGTGACTACTGGGGGATACAAGAGGGATTCTGGGACACCCGACAGATGTTTTTC. Protein sequence: CACDYWGIQEGFWDTRQMFF.

For this clone: The TCRdb protein comes from a much larger clone and disagrees with this DNA's translation at residue 13, likely due to a read error; the protein given here is derived from the DNA. J is TRDJ3 and V is TRDV2; 8 bases line up with TRDD3. CDR1 is GEAIGNYY and CDR2 is EKD in the germline V gene. The CDR3 runs to 18 residues. CDR3 in amino acids: CACDLLGAFSWDARQMFF. For the CDR3, the DNA is TGTGCCTGTGACTTACTGGGGGCCTTCTCCTGGGACGCCCGACAGATGTTTTTC.

This clone ranks as medium-sized. This CDR3 is also generated by other DNA sequences in the sample. This rearrangement joins TRDV2 to TRDJ3; 7 bases match TRDD3. From germline, CDR1 is GEAIGNYY and CDR2 EKD. The CDR3 is 15 residues long. Germline trimming cut 0 bases from V and 10 bases from J; bases unmatched to any gene: 5. CDR3 coding DNA: TGTGCCTGTGACACCGTGGGGGAAAGGACCCGACAGATGTTTTTC. Protein: CACDTVGERTRQMFF.

This clone turned up a few times. Being one base from a much bigger clone, this may be a read error. The rearrangement links TRDV1 to TRDJ1; TRDD3 agrees at 11 bases. This CDR3 comprises 21 residues. Germline V gene data show CDR1 as TSWWSYY and CDR2 as QGS. V lost 0 bases, J lost 0 bases, and 15 bases stayed unmatched. The CDR3 coding sequence is TGTGCTCTTGGGGAACTCATTCCCGACCCTGGGGGATACCAGCACACCGATAAACTCATCTTT. Translation: CALGELIPDPGGYQHTDKLIF.

This clone is judged medium-sized. The same CDR3 is also encoded by other DNA sequences in this sample. The chain has TRDV2 and TRDJ3, with 11 positions matching TRDD3. The CDR3 loop spans 18 amino acids. Germline V gene lookup returns CDR1 GEAIGNYY and CDR2 EKD. Losses at the gene ends were 2 bases for V and 1 base for J; bases not matched to a gene: 3. This chain's CDR3 is CACDILGDKSWDTRQMFF. Written as DNA, the CDR3 is TGTGCCTGTGACATACTGGGGGATAAATCCTGGGACACCCGACAGATGTTTTTC.

Points on this clone: The protein TCRdb gives is from a much larger clone and does not agree with this DNA's translation at residue 5, likely a read error; the protein shown here comes from the DNA. DNA for the CDR3: TGTGCTCTTGGGGCTATACGGGGGATACTAAACACCGATAAACTCATCTTT. This translates into CALGAIRGILNTDKLIF. The J gene is TRDJ1, the V gene TRDV1; 9 bases are a match to TRDD3. The germline gives CDR1 TSWWSYY, CDR2 QGS. J was trimmed by 0 bases and V by 4 bases; bases with no gene match: 9. CDR3 length: 17 amino acids.

This clone was seen more than once but under ten times. This may come from a read error, since a much larger clone is one base off. This CDR3 is also generated by other DNA sequences in the sample. V gene TRDV2 combines with J gene TRDJ3; no reliable D call. The V end was cut by 3 bases, the J end by 0 bases, with 8 bases between. CDR3 length: 16 amino acids. CDR1 and CDR2 from the germline V gene are GEAIGNYY and EKD. Here the CDR3 reads CACDPPASWDTRQMFF. In DNA form, the CDR3 reads TGTGCCTGTGACCCTCCCGCCTCCTGGGACACCCGACAGATGTTTTTC.

This clone was picked up a small number of times. This is likely an artifact of a read error, given a far larger clone one base away. The sample holds other DNA sequences that translate to the same CDR3. The chain recombines TRDV2 with TRDJ2; TRDD3 agrees at 12 bases. The V segment lost 7 bases and the J segment 0 bases; nucleotides outside the gene matches: 11. The CDR3 totals 18 residues. Germline V gene sequence: CDR1 GEAIGNYY, CDR2 EKD. CDR3 protein: CACDPLLGDTTLTAQLFF. CDR3 nucleotide sequence: TGTGCCTGCGACCCTTTACTGGGGGATACCACTTTGACAGCACAACTCTTCTTT.

Points on this clone: The protein TCRdb lists belongs to a much larger clone and differs from this DNA's translation at residue 17, which points to a read error; the protein shown is made from the DNA. The chain links TRDV2 to TRDJ3; 13 bases fit TRDD3. CDR1 is GEAIGNYY, CDR2 EKD, per germline. This CDR3 is 20 amino acids long. Here the CDR3 DNA reads TGTGCCTGTGACAAAGTACTGGGGGATACGAGCTCCTGGGACACCCGAAAGATGTTTTTC. Translating gives CACDKVLGDTSSWDTRKMFF.

Comment on this clone: Given a far larger clone just one base away, this is likely a sequencing read error. The genes are TRDV3 and TRDJ1; no firm D call. CDR1 is TVYSNPD, CDR2 GDNSRS, per germline (reference sequence). This CDR3 comprises 12 residues. The CDR3: CAASEVADKPIF. The CDR3 DNA is TGTGCCGCATCCGAGGTCGCCGATAAACCCATCTTT.

This clone was found a few times. This sequence may be a read error, since a much larger clone differs from it by one base. Other DNA sequences from this sample encode an identical CDR3 as well. The chain is built from TRDV2 and TRDJ3; a weak D match, TRDD3 (5 bases). CDR3 length: 17 amino acids. Germline loops: CDR1 GEAIGNYY, CDR2 EKD. V lost 2 bases, J lost 4 bases, and 14 bases lay in between. The chain's CDR3 is CACDSRGLTWDTRQMFF. CDR3 sequence (DNA): TGTGCCTGTGACAGTAGGGGGTTAACTTGGGACACCCGACAGATGTTTTTC.

Only a few counts were recorded for this clone. The chain uses TRDV1 and TRDJ1, with 9 bases identical to TRDD3. Looked up from germline, CDR1 is TSWWSYY and CDR2 is QGS. The V gene end was trimmed by 0 bases and the J gene end by 7 bases; junction bases not matched to a gene: 9. The CDR3 has 16 amino acids. CDR3 DNA: TGTGCTCTTGGGGAACTAGAGTGGGGATACGTGGGTAAACTCATCTTT. Amino acid sequence: CALGELEWGYVGKLIF.

Concerning this clone: Compared with germline, one end of the junction differs, possibly owing to a read error. Distinct nucleotide sequences in the sample also encode this CDR3. The chain has TRDV2 and TRDJ3, with D perhaps matching TRDD3 (5 bases). The CDR3 totals 18 residues. Germline values: CDR1 GEAIGNYY, CDR2 EKD. The CDR3 protein is CACDPGGGLSWDTRQMFF. Here the CDR3 DNA reads TGTGCCTGCGACCCCGGCGGTGGGCTCTCCTGGGACACCCGACAAATGTTTTTC.

This clone was seen more than once but under ten times. This DNA's translation differs at residue 5 from TCRdb's protein, which comes from a much larger clone; a read error is likely, and the protein shown is translated from the DNA. The V gene is TRDV1, the J gene TRDJ1; D remains unclear. The CDR3 is 17 residues long. Germline-derived CDR1 and CDR2 are TSWWSYY and QGS. Trimming cost V 5 bases and J 7 bases, with 26 bases left between them. The CDR3 nucleotides are TGTGCTCTTGGGAAACACCACGGGCCTAAAGAGGAGGCTAAACTCATCTTT. It codes for CALGKHHGPKEEAKLIF.

This clone is medium-sized in the sample. Other DNA sequences in the same sample also yield this CDR3. The rearrangement links TRDV2 to TRDJ2; 12 bases agree with TRDD3. The CDR3 totals 18 residues. In germline, CDR1 is GEAIGNYY, CDR2 EKD. The V and J ends lost 0 bases and 0 bases, in that order; junction bases with no gene match: 4. The CDR3 protein is CACDTVLGDTTLTAQLFF. The CDR3 DNA reads TGTGCCTGTGACACCGTACTGGGGGATACCACTTTGACAGCACAACTCTTCTTT.